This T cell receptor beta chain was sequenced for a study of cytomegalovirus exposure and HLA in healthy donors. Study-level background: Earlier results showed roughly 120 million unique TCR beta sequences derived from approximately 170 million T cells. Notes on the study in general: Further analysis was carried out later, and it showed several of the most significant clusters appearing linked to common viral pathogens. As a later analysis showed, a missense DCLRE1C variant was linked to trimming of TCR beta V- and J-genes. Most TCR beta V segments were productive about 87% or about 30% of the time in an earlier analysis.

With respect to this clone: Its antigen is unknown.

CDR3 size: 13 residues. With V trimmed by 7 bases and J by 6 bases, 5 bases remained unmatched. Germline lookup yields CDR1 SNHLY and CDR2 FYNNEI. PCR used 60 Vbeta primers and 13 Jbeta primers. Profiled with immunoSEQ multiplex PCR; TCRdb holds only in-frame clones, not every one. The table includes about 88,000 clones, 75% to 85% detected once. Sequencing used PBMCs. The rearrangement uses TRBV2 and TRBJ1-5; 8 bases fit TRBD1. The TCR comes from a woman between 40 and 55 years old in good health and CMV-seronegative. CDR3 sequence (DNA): TGTGCCAGCAAGACAGGGGTAACTCAGCCCCAGCATTTT. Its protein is CASKTGVTQPQHF.